These T cell receptor beta chains were read from a single sample in a study of vaccination effects on CD4 cells after COVID-19. Generated by immunoSEQ multiplex PCR, the TCRdb table keeps only in-frame clones and is missing some. The data hold some 50,000 clones, with about 74% observed a single time. The antigens of these receptors remain unknown. This material consisted of CD4+ T cells from PBMCs cultured without peptide, taken after COVID-19 vaccination. The receptors come from a human donor who had a prior SARS-CoV-2 infection. CDR3s include the opening cysteine and the closing phenylalanine or tryptophan. A D gene is named only where the DNA matches it firmly. Not all rows give a size; the values are once, few, many and, for expanded clones, a class.

>NA|TRBV6-5|NA|TRBJ2-7
CASRPGNSYEQYF
TGTGCCAGCAGGCCGGGGAACTCCTACGAGCAGTACTTC
>NA|TRBV18|NA|TRBJ2-7
CATKSLSGYEQYF
TGTGCCACAAAAAGCCTTAGCGGCTACGAGCAGTACTTC
>TRBD2|TRBV10-3|NA|TRBJ2-1
CAISASGGAWNEQFF
TGTGCCATCAGTGCTTCGGGGGGGGCATGGAATGAGCAGTTCTTC
>NA|TRBV18|NA|TRBJ2-7
CASSPGVTYEQYF
TGTGCCAGCTCACCAGGGGTGACGTACGAGCAGTACTTC
>TRBD2|TRBV9|NA|TRBJ2-2
CASSTKPGGSGTTGELFF
TGTGCCAGCAGCACAAAACCCGGGGGTAGCGGGACTACCGGGGAGCTGTTTTTT
>NA|TRBV7-9|NA|TRBJ2-3
CASSLGRSSTSTDTQYF
TGTGCCAGCAGCTTAGGGAGAAGCTCCACTAGCACAGATACGCAGTATTTT
>TRBD2|TRBV14|NA|TRBJ2-1
CASSRKVTSGYYNEQFF
TGTGCCAGCAGCCGAAAAGTGACTAGCGGGTACTACAATGAGCAGTTCTTC
>NA|TRBV12-5|NA|TRBJ2-5
CASGLTEKTQYF
TGTGCTAGTGGTTTGACGGAAAAGACCCAGTACTTC
>TRBD1|TRBV2|few|TRBJ1-6
CASSRQGPYNSPLHF
TGTGCCAGCAGTCGACAGGGACCCTATAATTCACCCCTCCACTTT
>TRBD2|TRBV2|once|TRBJ2-1
CASKTSGIEDYNEQFF
TGTGCCAGCAAGACTAGCGGGATTGAAGACTACAATGAGCAGTTCTTC
>NA|TRBV7-8|NA|TRBJ2-5
CASSLVHRAPQETQYF
TGTGCCAGCAGCTTAGTCCACAGGGCCCCTCAAGAGACCCAGTACTTC
>NA|TRBV11-2|NA|TRBJ2-6
CASSLTWSSGANVLTF
TGTGCCAGCAGTTTAACGTGGTCCTCTGGGGCCAACGTCCTGACTTTC
>TRBD2|TRBV7-2|NA|TRBJ2-1
CASSSGLASYNEQFF
TGTGCCAGCAGCTCCGGACTAGCGTCCTACAATGAGCAGTTCTTC
>NA|TRBV3-1/TRBV3-2|few|TRBJ2-1
CASSQDWEQFF
TGTGCCAGCAGCCAAGATTGGGAGCAGTTCTTC
>NA|TRBV2|NA|TRBJ1-6
CASSEASPGQPNSPLHF
TGTGCCAGCAGTGAAGCGTCTCCCGGACAGCCAAATTCACCCCTCCACTTT
>TRBD1|TRBV24-1|few|TRBJ1-1
CATSDLNRGPTEAFF
TGTGCCACCAGTGATTTGAACAGGGGGCCCACTGAAGCTTTCTTT
>NA|TRBV2|NA|TRBJ1-3
CASVAAFVSGNTIYF
TGTGCCAGCGTCGCGGCCTTCGTCTCTGGAAACACCATATATTTT
>NA|TRBV30|NA|TRBJ1-2
CAWRRVRLPYGYTF
TGTGCCTGGAGACGAGTGAGACTACCCTATGGCTACACCTTC
>NA|TRBV11-3|NA|TRBJ2-5
CASSLEGGTQYF
TGTGCCAGCAGCTTAGAAGGTGGGACCCAGTACTTC
>NA|TRBV6-6|NA|TRBJ2-3
CASSYSGSRDTQYF
TGTGCCAGCAGTTACTCGGGCTCTCGAGATACGCAGTATTTT
>NA|TRBV2|NA|TRBJ1-1
CASSEEEGTEAFF
TGTGCCAGCAGTGAGGAGGAAGGTACTGAAGCTTTCTTT
>NA|TRBV5-1|NA|TRBJ2-1
CASSSRAASSYNEQFF
TGCGCCAGCAGCTCCCGTGCGGCGAGCTCCTACAATGAGCAGTTCTTC
>NA|TRBV15|NA|TRBJ2-5
CATSRGPAQETQYF
TGTGCCACCAGCAGAGGGCCGGCACAAGAGACCCAGTACTTC
>NA|TRBV7-8|NA|TRBJ1-4
CASSLAVRQAAFTNEKLFF
TGTGCCAGCAGCTTAGCCGTTCGACAGGCAGCCTTCACTAATGAAAAACTGTTTTTT
>NA|TRBV7-3|NA|TRBJ2-3
CASSGPGLDTQYF
TGTGCCAGCAGCGGCCCGGGTTTAGATACGCAGTATTTT
>NA|TRBV7-2|NA|TRBJ2-3
CASSLAGAADTQYF
TGTGCCAGCAGCTTAGCGGGAGCTGCAGATACGCAGTATTTT
>NA|TRBV20-1|few|TRBJ1-2
CTARLGDGYTF
TGCACAGCACGTCTAGGGGATGGCTACACCTTC
>NA|TRBV24-1|NA|TRBJ2-7
CATSDLGQGRYEQYF
TGTGCCACCAGTGATTTGGGGCAGGGTCGCTACGAGCAGTACTTC
>NA|TRBV4-2|NA|TRBJ1-6
CASSQEGRGNSPLHF
TGTGCCAGCAGCCAAGAAGGGAGAGGCAATTCACCCCTCCACTTT
>NA|TRBV28|few|TRBJ1-1
CASRGAMNTEAFF
TGTGCCAGCAGGGGAGCTATGAACACTGAAGCTTTCTTT
>NA|TRBV6-5|NA|TRBJ1-6
CASSYGGTISPLHF
TGTGCCAGCAGTTACGGGGGCACGATTTCACCCCTCCACTTT
>TRBD1|TRBV6-2/TRBV6-3|NA|TRBJ1-1
CASSSGQGNTEAFF
TGTGCCAGCAGCTCCGGACAGGGAAACACTGAAGCTTTCTTT
>TRBD1|TRBV9|NA|TRBJ1-1
CASMTGEGNTEAFF
TGTGCCAGCATGACAGGGGAAGGTAACACTGAAGCTTTCTTT
>NA|TRBV10-3|NA|TRBJ1-1
CAISGVAEAFF
TGTGCCATCAGTGGGGTGGCTGAAGCTTTCTTT
>TRBD1|TRBV5-3|NA|TRBJ2-1
CARSLDTGGYNEQFF
TGTGCCAGAAGCTTAGACACAGGGGGATACAATGAGCAGTTCTTC
>NA|TRBV6-2/TRBV6-3|NA|TRBJ2-3
CASSTTADTQYF
TGTGCCAGCAGTACAACGGCAGATACGCAGTATTTT
>TRBD1|TRBV28|few|TRBJ1-2
CASSETGNYGYTF
TGTGCCAGCAGCGAGACAGGGAACTATGGCTACACCTTC
>NA|TRBV12-3/TRBV12-4|few|TRBJ2-2
CASRRGGGELFF
TGTGCCAGCAGGAGAGGGGGCGGGGAGCTGTTTTTT
>NA|TRBV7-9|NA|TRBJ1-3
CASSLDSAVAIYF
TGTGCCAGCAGCTTAGATTCTGCGGTCGCCATATATTTT
>TRBD2|TRBV28|NA|TRBJ2-3
CASSSAGDSDTQYF
TGTGCCAGCAGTTCAGCGGGAGACTCAGATACGCAGTATTTT
>NA|TRBV27|NA|TRBJ2-1
CASSSPLRSSYNEQFF
TGTGCCAGCAGTTCCCCCCTAAGAAGCTCCTACAATGAGCAGTTCTTC
>NA|TRBV7-9|once|TRBJ2-2
CASSLPRTGNTGELFF
TGTGCCAGCAGCTTACCTCGGACGGGGAACACCGGGGAGCTGTTTTTT
>NA|TRBV6-1|NA|TRBJ1-2
CASSDSSGYGYTF
TGTGCCAGCAGTGATAGTAGTGGCTATGGCTACACCTTC
>TRBD1|TRBV4-2|NA|TRBJ2-2
CASSQDQGAGELFF
TGTGCCAGCAGCCAAGATCAGGGGGCCGGGGAGCTGTTTTTT
>NA|TRBV5-1|NA|TRBJ1-4
CASSLDPSLSGEKLFF
TGCGCCAGCAGCTTGGACCCCTCTCTATCGGGTGAAAAACTGTTTTTT
>NA|TRBV9|NA|TRBJ2-3
CASSIRELTDTQYF
TGTGCCAGTAGCATCCGGGAACTCACAGATACGCAGTATTTT
>NA|TRBV4-3|NA|TRBJ2-2
CASSQEPASNDNTGELFF
TGCGCCAGCAGCCAAGAACCTGCGAGCAACGACAACACCGGGGAGCTGTTTTTT
>NA|TRBV19|NA|TRBJ1-5
CASSPPYNQPQHF
TGTGCCAGTAGTCCCCCATACAATCAGCCCCAGCATTTT
>NA|TRBV7-2|few|TRBJ2-3
CASSLALGRSGIDTQYF
TGTGCCAGCAGCTTAGCGCTGGGACGGAGCGGTATAGATACGCAGTATTTT
>TRBD1|TRBV10-3|NA|TRBJ2-3
CAIRDPGQDTDTQYF
TGTGCCATCAGGGATCCGGGACAGGACACAGATACGCAGTATTTT